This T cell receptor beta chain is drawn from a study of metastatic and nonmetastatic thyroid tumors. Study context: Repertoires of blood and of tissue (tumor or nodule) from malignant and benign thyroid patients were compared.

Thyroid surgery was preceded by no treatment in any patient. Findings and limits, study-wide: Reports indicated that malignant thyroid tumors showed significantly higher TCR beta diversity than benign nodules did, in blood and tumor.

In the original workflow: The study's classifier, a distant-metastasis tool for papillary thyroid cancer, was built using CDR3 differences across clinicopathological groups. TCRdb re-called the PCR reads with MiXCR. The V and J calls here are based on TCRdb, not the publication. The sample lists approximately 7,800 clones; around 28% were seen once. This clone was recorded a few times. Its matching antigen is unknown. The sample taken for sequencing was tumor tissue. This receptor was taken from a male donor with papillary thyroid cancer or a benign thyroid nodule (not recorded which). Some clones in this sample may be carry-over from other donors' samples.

CDR3 bases: TGTGCCAGCAGGCTCCAGGGGGAGACAGATACGCAGTATTTT. Translating it yields CASRLQGETDTQYF. This rearrangement joins TRBV6-2 or TRBV6-3 to TRBJ2-3; TRBD1 agrees at 7 bases. Germline V gene sequence: CDR1 MNHEY, CDR2 SVGEGT. J gave up 3 bases and V 6 bases, and 6 bases lay outside the gene matches. The CDR3 sequence is 14 residues long.